The entry below gives a single T cell receptor (beta chain) sequence along with its context. A much more abundant neighbour one base away suggests this may be a read error. The data stem from a study of regulatory T cells in long-lasting Graves disease. This CDR3 comprises 16 residues. Indicated time point: newly diagnosed GD, antithyroid drugs for less than 3 months. Following extraction of RNA from PBMCs, that RNA was used to make the TCR library. Through Arm-PCR of CDR3 regions and iRepertoire HTBI primers, TCR beta libraries were built. TCRdb reprocessed the multiplex PCR reads with MiXCR, giving one entry per CDR3 protein. The sample holds about 540,000 distinct CDR3 sequences, roughly 14% seen once. In addition, the sample was reused for a study of T cells in Graves' hyperthyroidism and ophthalmopathy. That paper states: Patients with uncontrolled infections, other autoimmune diseases, pregnancy or lactation were excluded. First-round RT-PCR of the TCR CDR3 relied on the HTBI primer set.

This sample comprised peripheral blood mononuclear cells (PBMCs), obtained at new diagnosis, from a patient treated with antithyroid drugs. The TCR originated in a man aged 25 to 40 with Graves disease. The chain has TRBV12-3 or TRBV12-4 and TRBJ2-3; 9 bases align to TRBD2. Near its end, the DNA agrees better with TRBJ2-5, so the J call may be wrong. The CDR3 spells CASRVETGTSREAQYF. Here the CDR3 DNA reads TGTGCCAGCAGAGTAGAAACCGGGACTAGCCGGGAGGCCCAGTACTTC.